A single sample is the source of the 9 T cell receptor beta chains below, sequenced in a study of blood T cell repertoires in COVID-19. The repertoire was sequenced with immunoSEQ multiplex PCR; TCRdb's copy has only in-frame clones and lacks some. The sample shows under 300,000 clones, approximately 85% of them seen only once. Sequenced: peripheral blood. The receptors derive from a woman in her 70s with acute or convalescent COVID-19.

This clone was counted a single time. V and J are TRBV18 and TRBJ1-2; 12 bases fit TRBD1. This CDR3 comprises 15 residues. Per the germline V gene, CDR1 is KGHSH and CDR2 is LQKENI. After removal of 3 bases from V and 7 bases from J, the junction contained 6 bases not matched to a gene. The CDR3 region is CASSPQGQGAGGYTF. DNA of the CDR3: TGTGCCAGCTCACCTCAGGGACAGGGGGCAGGTGGCTACACCTTC.

This clone has just one count. This chain joins TRBV6-1 and TRBJ2-3; 7 bases are shared with TRBD2. The germline V gene has CDR1 MNHNS and CDR2 SASEGT. The ends lost 1 base at V and 5 bases at J; junction bases unmatched: 18. The CDR3 loop spans 19 amino acids. The CDR3, as DNA: TGTGCCAGCAGTGAAGAATGGCGCCCTGGCGGGGGAACGGTAGATACGCAGTATTTT. It is translated as CASSEEWRPGGGTVDTQYF.

DNA for the CDR3: TGTGCCAGCAGGGCCGGACTAGTGACAGATACGCAGTATTTT. This codes for CASRAGLVTDTQYF. The gene calls are TRBV6-6 and TRBJ2-3; 7 nucleotides match TRBD2. This CDR3 is 14 amino acids long. J was trimmed by 3 bases and V by 6 bases; bases with no gene match: 6. Germline-derived CDR1 and CDR2 are MNHNY and SVGAGI (reference sequence).

The chain is built from TRBV19 and TRBJ2-1, with D possibly TRBD1 on 7 matching bases. The germline CDR1 and CDR2 sequences are LNHDA and SQIVND (reference sequence). The CDR3 contains 15 residues. The V end lost 8 bases, the J end lost 1 base, and 15 bases lay between the germline ends. The CDR3 reads CASSSGGLSYNEQFF. The CDR3 nucleotides are TGTGCCAGTTCCTCAGGGGGACTTTCCTACAATGAGCAGTTCTTC.

V and J are TRBV6-1 and TRBJ1-1; D remains unclear. From germline, CDR1 is MNHNS and CDR2 SASEGT. The CDR3 runs 16 residues. V was clipped by 1 base and J by 2 bases, with 14 bases between them. CDR3 bases: TGTGCCAGCAGTGAAGGTGGAGGAGGAATCAACACTGAAGCTTTCTTT. Its translation is CASSEGGGGINTEAFF.

This clone has a single count. CDR3 sequence: CSASRGGQPQHF. The CDR3 DNA follows: TGCAGTGCTAGTAGGGGCGGTCAGCCCCAGCATTTT. The chain is built from TRBV20-1 and TRBJ1-5; TRBD1 might be the D (5 bases). This CDR3 comprises 12 residues. The V end was cut by 3 bases, the J end by 6 bases, with 9 bases between. Germline CDR1 DFQATT, CDR2 SNEGSKA (reference sequence).

The chain joins TRBV9 to TRBJ1-2; D is unresolved. The CDR3 is 14 amino acids. Germline V gives CDR1 SGDLS, CDR2 YYNGEE. With 2 bases removed from V and 7 bases from J, the gap between germline ends came to 15 bases. This chain's CDR3 is CASSVPPDSSGYTF. The CDR3 DNA reads TGTGCCAGCAGCGTGCCGCCTGACTCCTCTGGCTACACCTTC.

V is TRBV19 and J is TRBJ2-2, with 9 bases that match TRBD1. V shed 8 bases, J shed 6 bases, and the junction held 10 bases outside the gene matches. Germline CDR1 LNHDA, CDR2 SQIVND (reference sequence). CDR3 length: 15 residues. CDR3 residues: CASFRGTGMSGELFF. The DNA of the CDR3 is TGTGCCAGTTTCCGCGGGACAGGGATGTCCGGGGAGCTGTTTTTT.

This chain joins TRBV3-1 (or the pseudogene TRBV3-2) and TRBJ1-6; maybe TRBD1 (6 bases). V lost 4 bases, J lost 10 bases, and 23 bases lay in between. Germline values: CDR1 LGHDT, CDR2 YNNKEL (reference sequence). The CDR3 contains 17 residues. In nucleotides, the CDR3 is TGTGCCAGCAGCCTACAGGGAAACGGGATCGTGCGCTCACCCCTCCACTTT. As protein: CASSLQGNGIVRSPLHF.